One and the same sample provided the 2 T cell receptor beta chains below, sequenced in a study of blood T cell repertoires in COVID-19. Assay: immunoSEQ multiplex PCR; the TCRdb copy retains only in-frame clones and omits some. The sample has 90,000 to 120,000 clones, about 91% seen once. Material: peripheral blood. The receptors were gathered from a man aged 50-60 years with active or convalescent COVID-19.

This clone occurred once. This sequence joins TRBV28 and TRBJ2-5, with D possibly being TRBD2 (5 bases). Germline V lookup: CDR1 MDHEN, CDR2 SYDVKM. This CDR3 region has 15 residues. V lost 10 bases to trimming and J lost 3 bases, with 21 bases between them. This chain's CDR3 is CATAKEASRKETQYF. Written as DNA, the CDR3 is TGTGCCACCGCTAAAGAGGCTAGCAGAAAAGAGACCCAGTACTTC.

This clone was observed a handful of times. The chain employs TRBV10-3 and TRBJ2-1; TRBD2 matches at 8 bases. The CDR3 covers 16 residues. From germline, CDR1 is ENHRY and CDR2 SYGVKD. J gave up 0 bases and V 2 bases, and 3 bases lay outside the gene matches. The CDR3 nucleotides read TGTGCCATCAGTGAGCCGGGGACTAGCTCCTACAATGAGCAGTTCTTC. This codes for CAISEPGTSSYNEQFF.